These 8 T cell receptor beta chains share one sample of origin, sequenced in a study of CD8 T cells in Susac syndrome. RNA was extracted with the RNeasy kit, and a quantity of about 0.45 to 1 ug was reverse transcribed using random hexamers. A single record per CDR3 protein comes from TCRdb applying MiXCR to the immunoSEQ multiplex PCR reads. The sample includes about 180,000 distinct CDR3 sequences, about 94% of them seen just once. Specimen: CD4+ T cells from PBMCs. The source is a human donor with Susac syndrome.

This chain joins TRBV29-1 and TRBJ2-1, with D possibly TRBD1 on 5 matching bases. Germline V gene lookup returns CDR1 SQVTM and CDR2 ANQGSEA. The V end was cut by 6 bases, the J end by 6 bases, with 18 bases between. This CDR3 contains 14 residues. CDR3 sequence (DNA): TGCAGCGTCAAAGGGGTCGTAGGGGTCAATGAGCAGTTCTTC. Translated: CSVKGVVGVNEQFF.

This clonotype was picked up one time. The chain employs TRBV7-2 and TRBJ1-1, with D unresolved. V lost 3 bases to trimming and J lost 3 bases, with 8 bases between them. The CDR3 extends over 13 amino acids. Germline CDR1 SGHTA, CDR2 FQGNSA. The CDR3 is CASSLGIHTEAFF. The CDR3 bases are TGTGCCAGCAGCTTGGGTATACACACTGAAGCTTTCTTT.

The V gene is TRBV4-1, the J gene TRBJ1-5; tentative D call: TRBD1 (5 bases). Trimming removed 5 bases at V and 0 bases at J, with 17 bases between. The CDR3 extends over 17 amino acids. The germline V gene encodes CDR1 MGHRA and CDR2 YSYEKL. The CDR3 nucleotides are TGCGCCAGCAGCTCTTGGACTGGGGCCTATAGCAATCAGCCCCAGCATTTT. Translating gives CASSSWTGAYSNQPQHF.

The chain has TRBV19 and TRBJ2-7, with TRBD1 identical over 7 bases. V lost 10 bases, J lost 3 bases, and 9 bases stayed unmatched. The CDR3 has 13 residues. Germline V gives CDR1 LNHDA, CDR2 SQIVND (reference sequence). As DNA, the CDR3 is TGTGCCACTCAGAGGACAGGCCGCTACGAGCAGTACTTC. As protein: CATQRTGRYEQYF.

This rearrangement joins TRBV20-1 to TRBJ1-1, with a weak D call TRBD1 (6 bases). The V gene lost 6 bases and the J gene lost 1 base, with 12 bases spanning the gap. CDR3 length: 13 residues. Germline V CDR1 and CDR2: DFQATT, SNEGSKA (reference sequence). CDR3 nucleotides: TGCAGTGCGGCAGGGGACCCGAACACTGAAGCTTTCTTT. It translates to CSAAGDPNTEAFF.

This clonotype was counted a single time. V usage is TRBV12-5 and J usage is TRBJ2-1, with TRBD2 matching over 14 bases. The germline V gene encodes CDR1 LGHNT and CDR2 FRNRAP. J was trimmed by 7 bases and V by 0 bases; bases with no gene match: 5. The CDR3 is 17 amino acids. DNA of the CDR3: TGTGCTAGTGGTTTGGTATTGGGACTAGCGGGAGATAATGAGCAGTTCTTC. Encoded protein: CASGLVLGLAGDNEQFF.

The chain couples TRBV2 to TRBJ2-5; unclear D gene. The germline V gene has CDR1 SNHLY and CDR2 FYNNEI. The length of the CDR3 is 12 residues. Trimming shortened V by 1 base and J by 4 bases, and 4 bases separated the two germline ends. CDR3 in DNA: TGTGCCAGCAGTGAAGGCGGAGAGACCCAGTACTTC. This gives the protein CASSEGGETQYF.

The V call is TRBV29-1, the J call TRBJ2-2, with a weak D call TRBD2 (5 bases). Trimming took off 4 bases at V and 6 bases at J, with 12 bases between the two ends. The CDR3 covers 13 residues. The germline V gene has CDR1 SQVTM and CDR2 ANQGSEA. CDR3 DNA sequence: TGCAGCGTTGCCCCCGGGATCTCCGGGGAGCTGTTTTTT. This encodes CSVAPGISGELFF.